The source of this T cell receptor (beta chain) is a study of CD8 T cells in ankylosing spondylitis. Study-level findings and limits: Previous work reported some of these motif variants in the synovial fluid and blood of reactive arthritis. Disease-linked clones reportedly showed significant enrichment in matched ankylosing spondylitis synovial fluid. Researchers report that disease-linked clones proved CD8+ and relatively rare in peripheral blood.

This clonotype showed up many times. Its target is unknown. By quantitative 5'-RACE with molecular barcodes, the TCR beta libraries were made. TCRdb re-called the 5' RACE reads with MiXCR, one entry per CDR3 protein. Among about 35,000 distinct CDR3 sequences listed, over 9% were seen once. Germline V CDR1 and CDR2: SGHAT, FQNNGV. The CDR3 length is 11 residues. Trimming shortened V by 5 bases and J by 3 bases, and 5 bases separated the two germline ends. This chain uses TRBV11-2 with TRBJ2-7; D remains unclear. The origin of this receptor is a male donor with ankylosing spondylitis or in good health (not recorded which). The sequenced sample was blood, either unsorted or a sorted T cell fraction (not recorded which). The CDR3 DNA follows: TGTGCCAGCAGCCGCCGCTACGAGCAGTACTTC. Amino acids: CASSRRYEQYF.